The next 29 T cell receptor beta chains were all read from a single sample in a study of CD8 T cells in ankylosing spondylitis. The study's findings and limits: Ankylosing spondylitis blood appeared to carry a characteristic TCR beta motif of eight or nine highly homologous variants.

Antigens of these TCRs are unknown. TCRdb fed the 5' RACE reads into MiXCR, producing one record per CDR3 protein. The sample holds about 200,000 distinct CDR3 sequences, about 7% seen once. Sequenced material: blood, either unsorted or a sorted T cell fraction (not recorded which). These receptor sequences come from a male donor with ankylosing spondylitis.

This clonotype was seen at least ten times. The gene calls are TRBV11-2 and TRBJ1-1; D not certain. In germline, CDR1 is SGHAT, CDR2 FQNNGV. The length of the CDR3 is 16 residues. Deletions cut 1 base from V and 5 bases from J, with 17 bases between. CDR3 sequence reads: CASSLGALRTGTEAFF. CDR3 DNA sequence: TGTGCCAGCAGCTTAGGGGCCCTCAGGACGGGTACTGAAGCTTTCTTT.

This clonotype has ten or more counts. V gene TRBV9 combines with J gene TRBJ1-6; no firm D call. There are 15 residues in the CDR3. V was cut by 4 bases and J by 4 bases, with 12 bases left in between. The germline gives CDR1 SGDLS, CDR2 YYNGEE. Here the CDR3 DNA reads TGTGCCAGCAGCCCCACGAGGACGTATAATTCACCCCTCCACTTT. It yields the protein CASSPTRTYNSPLHF. The full variable domain, with the rest looked up from reference TRBV9 and TRBJ1-6, is DSGVTQTPKHLITATGQRVTLRCSPRSGDLSVYWYQQSLDQGLQFLIQYYNGEERAKGNILERFSAQQFPDLHSELNLSSLELGDSALYFCASSPTRTYNSPLHFGNGTRLTVT.

The V gene is TRBV23-1, the J gene TRBJ2-5, with a weak D call TRBD2 (5 bases). TRBV23-1 is noted as an ORF with a role that remains uncertain. The CDR3 totals 17 residues. V was pared by 6 bases and J by 5 bases, with 25 bases between. The CDR3 nucleotides read TGCGCCAGCAGACGGTCCGGGTCTCACGTTCGAGGGGAGACCCAGTACTTC. Translated, it gives CASRRSGSHVRGETQYF.

This clonotype was counted a few times. The chain couples TRBV4-1 to TRBJ2-1; D unclear. Germline V gives CDR1 MGHRA, CDR2 YSYEKL. V lost 2 bases, J lost 0 bases, and 8 bases lay in between. The CDR3 sequence is 15 residues long. The CDR3 region is CASSQSRSSYNEQFF. CDR3 nucleotides: TGCGCCAGCAGCCAAAGTCGAAGCTCCTACAATGAGCAGTTCTTC.

The chain links TRBV7-6 to TRBJ1-5; no clear D. The CDR3 is 14 amino acids. Germline V gene data show CDR1 as SGHVS and CDR2 as FNYEAQ. The V gene lost 4 bases and the J gene lost 0 bases, with 7 bases spanning the gap. The CDR3 sequence is CASSSEISNQPQHF. DNA of the CDR3: TGTGCCAGCAGCTCAGAAATTAGCAATCAGCCCCAGCATTTT.

The chain joins TRBV6-2 or TRBV6-3 to TRBJ2-7; no clear D. V gave up 6 bases and J gave up 3 bases, with 18 bases separating them. The CDR3 sequence is 15 residues long. Germline CDR1 is MNHEY and CDR2 is SVGEGT. This chain's CDR3 is CASSLRDGPYYEQYF. CDR3 nucleotide sequence: TGTGCCAGCAGCCTCCGAGACGGACCCTACTACGAGCAGTACTTC.

This clonotype was counted ten times or more. J is TRBJ2-5 and V is TRBV4-3, with D hard to call. The CDR3 consists of 15 residues. CDR1 is LGHNA, CDR2 YSLEER, per germline. V lost 4 bases and J 1 base, leaving 13 bases between the germline ends. CDR3 DNA: TGCGCCAGCAGCCTCCTCCTCAGTGTCCAAGAGACCCAGTACTTC. This gives the protein CASSLLLSVQETQYF.

There are many counts of this clonotype. The chain joins TRBV21-1 to TRBJ2-3. TRBV21-1 is designated a pseudogene. This CDR3 has 11 residues. CDR3 sequence: CASSKGPRRYF. Here the CDR3 DNA reads TGTGCCAGCAGCAAAGGGCCTAGGAGGTATTTT.

This clonotype was seen at least ten times. The genes are TRBV20-1 and TRBJ2-5, with 7 bases aligning to TRBD2. This CDR3 spans 14 amino acids. Per germline, CDR1 DFQATT and CDR2 SNEGSKA (reference sequence). The J segment lost 5 bases and the V segment lost 0 bases, leaving 6 bases of the junction unmatched. The CDR3 is CSARETSASETQYF. CDR3 DNA: TGCAGTGCTAGAGAAACTAGCGCTTCGGAGACCCAGTACTTC.

This clonotype occurred many times. The V call is TRBV27, the J call TRBJ2-1; 9 bases match TRBD2. V was clipped by 3 bases and J by 2 bases; unmatched bases: 2. CDR1 and CDR2 (germline): MNHEY, SMNVEV (reference sequence). The CDR3 has 15 amino acids. Here the CDR3 DNA reads TGTGCCAGCAGTTTTATAGCGGGGGCCTACAATGAGCAGTTCTTC. Its protein product is CASSFIAGAYNEQFF.

At least ten counts were recorded for this clonotype. The CDR3 DNA reads TGTGCCAGCAGTTTACACAGGTCAGCCAAAAACATTCAGTACTTC. This codes for CASSLHRSAKNIQYF. The chain has TRBV28 and TRBJ2-4; D might be TRBD1 (5 bases). The CDR3 runs 15 residues. Looked up from germline, CDR1 is MDHEN and CDR2 is SYDVKM. Trimming cost V 2 bases and J 0 bases, with 8 bases left between them.

This clonotype was seen at least ten times. The genes are TRBV12-3 or TRBV12-4 and TRBJ2-1; 8 bases align to TRBD1. Trimming cost V 2 bases and J 7 bases; bases outside gene matches: 7. This CDR3 comprises 15 residues. The CDR3 loop is CASSLKDRVGNEQFF. The DNA for the CDR3 is TGTGCCAGCAGTTTAAAGGACAGGGTGGGGAATGAGCAGTTCTTC.

At least ten counts were recorded for this clonotype. The chain has TRBV6-5 and TRBJ2-7; 7 bases line up with TRBD1. The CDR3 runs to 15 residues. V shed 3 bases, J shed 2 bases, and the junction held 7 bases outside the gene matches. Looked up from germline, CDR1 is MNHEY and CDR2 is SVGAGI. The CDR3 protein is CASSYIGQGAYEQYF. The DNA for the CDR3 is TGTGCCAGCAGTTATATCGGCCAGGGGGCCTACGAGCAGTACTTC.

This clonotype was counted at least ten times. The V gene is TRBV4-1, the J gene TRBJ2-1, with 7 bases aligning to TRBD2. Germline V gene sequence: CDR1 MGHRA, CDR2 YSYEKL. The CDR3 runs to 19 residues. With 0 bases clipped from V and 1 base from J, the junction kept 12 bases outside the gene matches. In DNA, the CDR3 is TGCGCCAGCAGCCAAGAGAGGTGGGCTAGCGGAACATCCTACAATGAGCAGTTCTTC. Residues: CASSQERWASGTSYNEQFF.

As regards this clonotype: This may come from a read error, since a much larger clone is one base off. The chain carries TRBV6-1 and TRBJ2-3; 9 nucleotides align to TRBD2. The V gene's germline CDR1 is MNHNS and CDR2 SASEGT. The CDR3 has 15 residues. The CDR3: CASNEQRGATDTQYF. The CDR3 coding sequence is TGTGCCAGCAATGAACAGCGGGGGGCCACAGATACGCAGTATTTT.

This clonotype was counted ten times or more. CDR3 protein: CASSLGSGSENEQFF. The CDR3 bases are TGTGCCAGCAGTTTGGGCAGCGGGAGTGAAAATGAGCAGTTCTTC. This rearrangement joins TRBV12-3 or TRBV12-4 to TRBJ2-1, with 8 positions matching TRBD2. This CDR3 is 15 amino acids long. V was pared by 3 bases and J by 7 bases, with 8 bases of the junction left unmatched.

This clonotype was recorded a few times. The DNA is omitted, as the CDR3 cannot be located on it reliably, and the CDR3 follows TCRdb's listing. This chain uses TRBV19 with TRBJ2-2; the D call of TRBD2 is as the table states it, not checked on the DNA. Germline V gene data show CDR1 as LNHDA and CDR2 as SQIVND (reference sequence). The CDR3 length is 17 residues, termini included. The CDR3 sequence: CASSTSASPLGTGELFF.

The CDR3: CAGSFGETQYF. The CDR3 nucleotides read TGTGCCGGGTCCTTTGGGGAGACCCAGTACTTC. This sequence joins TRBV30 and TRBJ2-5, with D unclear. The V end lost 8 bases, the J end lost 5 bases, and 12 bases lay between the germline ends. The CDR3 has 11 amino acids. The germline V gene has CDR1 GTSNPN and CDR2 SVGIG (reference sequence).

This clonotype was seen repeatedly, ten times or more. The V and J genes are TRBV7-9 and TRBJ1-1; D unresolved. The CDR3 extends over 15 amino acids. V lost 6 bases and J lost 1, with 15 bases in between. The germline V gene has CDR1 SEHNR and CDR2 FQNEAQ (reference sequence). CDR3 region: CASSPAPSGNTEAFF. The CDR3 nucleotides read TGTGCCAGCAGTCCAGCCCCAAGCGGGAACACTGAAGCTTTCTTT.

The genes are TRBV6-5 and TRBJ2-1; 7 bases line up with TRBD2. The length of the CDR3 is 15 residues. The V gene's germline CDR1 is MNHEY and CDR2 SVGAGI. Trimming at V came to 0 bases and at J to 7 bases, leaving 6 bases not matched to a gene. CDR3 in amino acids: CASSYSAGAANEQFF. CDR3 DNA: TGTGCCAGCAGTTACTCGGCGGGAGCTGCAAATGAGCAGTTCTTC.

There are many counts of this clonotype. This chain links TRBV29-1 with TRBJ1-2; 7 bases match TRBD1. The CDR3 has 11 amino acids. CDR1 SQVTM and CDR2 ANQGSEA come from the germline V gene. Here the CDR3 DNA reads TGCACCACAGGGGTTGACTATGGCTACACCTTC. Its translation is CTTGVDYGYTF. The whole variable domain, filled in from reference TRBV29-1 and TRBJ1-2, reads SAVISQKPSRDICQRGTSLTIQCQVDSQVTMMFWYRQQPGQSLTLIATANQGSEATYESGFVIDKFPISRPNLTFSTLTVSNMSPEDSSIYLCTTGVDYGYTFGSGTRLTVV.

This clonotype came up many times. The rearrangement joins TRBV24-1 to TRBJ2-2; D is unclear. Trimming shortened V by 1 base and J by 7 bases, and 9 bases separated the two germline ends. Germline assignment: CDR1 KGHDR and CDR2 SFDVKD. The CDR3 has 14 residues. The CDR3 DNA sequence: TGTGCCACCAGTGATTTAGGGCCAGACGGGGAGCTGTTTTTT. This translates into CATSDLGPDGELFF.

This clonotype appeared many times. The chain is built from TRBV10-3 and TRBJ2-2; TRBD2 might be the D (5 bases). The V and J ends lost 3 bases and 0 bases respectively, with 11 bases between them. Germline CDR1 reads ENHRY; CDR2 reads SYGVKD. The CDR3 contains 16 residues. CDR3 in amino acids: CAISERRQANTGELFF. The CDR3 DNA reads as TGTGCCATCAGTGAAAGGAGGCAGGCGAACACCGGGGAGCTGTTTTTT.

This clonotype was seen ten or more times. The chain uses TRBV10-2 and TRBJ2-5; D is unresolved. Trimming stripped 4 bases from V and 2 bases from J, with 11 bases between. CDR3 length: 14 amino acids. CDR1 and CDR2 from the germline V gene are WSHSY and SAAADI. The DNA for the CDR3 is TGCGCCAGCAGTGTCCAGAAAACACAAGAGACCCAGTACTTC. It is translated as CASSVQKTQETQYF.

In this sample, this clonotype turned up many times. V usage is TRBV20-1 and J usage is TRBJ2-3; D is unresolved. The CDR3 covers 15 residues. Germline V lookup: CDR1 DFQATT, CDR2 SNEGSKA (reference sequence). Trimming took 5 bases from V and 3 from J, leaving 18 bases between them. In DNA, the CDR3 is TGCAGTGCTGGTCAGTTGTCGACAATAACAGATACGCAGTATTTT. Translated, it gives CSAGQLSTITDTQYF.

This clonotype was seen many times. V and J are TRBV7-9 and TRBJ2-7, with 13 nucleotides matching TRBD2. Germline CDR1 and CDR2: SEHNR and FQNEAQ (reference sequence). The CDR3 is made up of 15 amino acids. Trimming removed 7 bases from V and 7 bases from J; junction bases left unmatched: 10. The CDR3 region is CASIHTGTSGKEQYF. The DNA for the CDR3 is TGTGCCAGCATTCATACCGGGACTAGCGGGAAAGAGCAGTACTTC. The full variable domain, in which reference TRBV7-9 and TRBJ2-7 provide the parts outside the CDR3, is DTGVSQNPRHKITKRGQNVTFRCDPISEHNRLYWYRQTLGQGPEFLTYFQNEAQLEKSRLLSDRFSAERPKGSFSTLEIQRTEQGDSAMYLCASIHTGTSGKEQYFGPGTRLTVT.

This clonotype was seen ten or more times. This rearrangement joins TRBV6-1 to TRBJ2-1; possible D gene TRBD2, 6 bases. In germline, CDR1 is MNHNS, CDR2 SASEGT. V was cut by 5 bases and J by 7 bases, with 15 bases left in between. The CDR3 sequence is 14 residues long. The CDR3 coding sequence is TGTGCCAGCAGTAGTACCGGTGGAGGGAATGAGCAGTTCTTC. Translated, it gives CASSSTGGGNEQFF.

This clonotype was detected many times. V is TRBV6-1 and J is TRBJ1-1; TRBD1 is a possible D gene (6 bases). The V gene lost 7 bases and the J gene lost 6 bases, with 24 bases spanning the gap. Per the germline V gene, CDR1 is MNHNS and CDR2 is SASEGT. This CDR3 has 16 amino acids. The CDR3 coding sequence is TGTGCCAGCACCTACATTACGGGGGCACTTGACTCTGAAGCTTTCTTT. This translates into CASTYITGALDSEAFF.

This clonotype was found many times. The chain joins TRBV10-3 to TRBJ2-3, with TRBD2 identical over 9 bases. The germline V gene encodes CDR1 ENHRY and CDR2 SYGVKD. Losses at the gene ends were 3 bases for V and 2 bases for J; bases not matched to a gene: 6. The CDR3 is made up of 16 amino acids. The CDR3 DNA follows: TGTGCCATCAGTGAAAGTGGCGGGAGGGCCACAGATACGCAGTATTTT. It encodes CAISESGGRATDTQYF.